This TCR beta chain was identified in a study of cytomegalovirus exposure and HLA in healthy donors. The PCR was carried out with 60 Vbeta primers and 13 Jbeta primers. The assay was immunoSEQ multiplex PCR, and TCRdb's table has in-frame clones only and misses some. Here the sample spans about 69,000 clones, about 74% being singletons. Germline CDR1 is MNHNS and CDR2 is SASEGT. Trimming stripped 7 bases from V and 5 bases from J, with 11 bases between. The CDR3 is made up of 13 amino acids. General observations from the study: Clonal expansion was found to be greater in HLA-associated TCR beta chains than in equally common others in a later analysis. Some V segments, including TRBV6-2 and TRBV6-3, were excluded as indistinguishable.

This clone was counted only a few times. Its specificity is unknown. The gene calls are TRBV6-1 and TRBJ1-4; D gene uncertain. The sequenced sample was PBMCs. The receptor's source is a woman aged 55 to 70 in good health and CMV-seropositive. The CDR3 DNA reads as TGTGCCAGCATGGTAGATTTAAATGAAAAACTGTTTTTT. It codes for CASMVDLNEKLFF.